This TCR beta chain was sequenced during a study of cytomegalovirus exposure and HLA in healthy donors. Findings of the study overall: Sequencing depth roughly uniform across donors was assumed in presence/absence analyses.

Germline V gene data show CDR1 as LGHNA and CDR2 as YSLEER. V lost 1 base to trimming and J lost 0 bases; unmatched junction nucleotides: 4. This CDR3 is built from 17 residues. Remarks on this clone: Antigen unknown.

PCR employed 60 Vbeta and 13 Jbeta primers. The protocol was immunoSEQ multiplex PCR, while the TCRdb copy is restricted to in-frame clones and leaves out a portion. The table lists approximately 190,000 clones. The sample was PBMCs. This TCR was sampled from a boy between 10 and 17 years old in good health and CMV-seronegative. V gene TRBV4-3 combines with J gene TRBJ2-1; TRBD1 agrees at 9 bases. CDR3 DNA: TGCGCCAGCAGCCAAGGACAGGGGGGCAGCTCCTACAATGAGCAGTTCTTC. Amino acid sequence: CASSQGQGGSSYNEQFF.